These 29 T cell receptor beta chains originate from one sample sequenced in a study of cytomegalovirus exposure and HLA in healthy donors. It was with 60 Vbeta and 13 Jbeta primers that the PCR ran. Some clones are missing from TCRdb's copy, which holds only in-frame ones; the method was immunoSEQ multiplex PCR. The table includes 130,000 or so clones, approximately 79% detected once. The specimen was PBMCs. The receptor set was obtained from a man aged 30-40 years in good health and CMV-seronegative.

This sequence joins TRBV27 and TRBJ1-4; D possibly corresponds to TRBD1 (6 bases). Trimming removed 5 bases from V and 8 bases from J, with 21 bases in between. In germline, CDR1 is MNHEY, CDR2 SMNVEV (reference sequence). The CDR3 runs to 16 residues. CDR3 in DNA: TGTGCCAGCAGTCCCCCCGTCCGGGGGGCGCGCGAAAAACTGTTTTTT. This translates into CASSPPVRGAREKLFF.

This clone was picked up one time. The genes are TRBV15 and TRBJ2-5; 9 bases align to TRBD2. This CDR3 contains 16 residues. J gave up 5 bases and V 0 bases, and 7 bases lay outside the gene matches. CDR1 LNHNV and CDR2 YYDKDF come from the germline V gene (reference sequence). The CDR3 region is CATSRDSRGGWETQYF. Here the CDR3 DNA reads TGTGCCACCAGCAGAGATTCGCGGGGGGGCTGGGAGACCCAGTACTTC.

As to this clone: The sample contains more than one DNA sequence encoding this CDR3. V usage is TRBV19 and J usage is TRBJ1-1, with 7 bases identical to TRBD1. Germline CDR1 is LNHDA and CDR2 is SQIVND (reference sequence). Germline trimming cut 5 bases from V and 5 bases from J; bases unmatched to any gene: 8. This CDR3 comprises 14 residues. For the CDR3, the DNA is TGTGCCAGTAGTTTAAATGACAGGGATACTGAAGCTTTCTTT. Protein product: CASSLNDRDTEAFF. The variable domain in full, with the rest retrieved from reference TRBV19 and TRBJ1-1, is DGGITQSPKYLFRKEGQNVTLSCEQNLNHDAMYWYRQDPGQGLRLIYYSQIVNDFQKGDIAEGYSVSREKKESFPLTVTSAQKNPTAFYLCASSLNDRDTEAFFGQGTRLTVV.

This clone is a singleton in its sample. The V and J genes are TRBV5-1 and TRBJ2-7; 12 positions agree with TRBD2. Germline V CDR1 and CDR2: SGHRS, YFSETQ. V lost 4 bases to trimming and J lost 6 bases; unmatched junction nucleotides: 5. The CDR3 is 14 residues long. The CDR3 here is CASSAASGGAEQYF. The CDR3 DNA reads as TGCGCCAGCAGCGCCGCTAGCGGGGGGGCCGAGCAGTACTTC.

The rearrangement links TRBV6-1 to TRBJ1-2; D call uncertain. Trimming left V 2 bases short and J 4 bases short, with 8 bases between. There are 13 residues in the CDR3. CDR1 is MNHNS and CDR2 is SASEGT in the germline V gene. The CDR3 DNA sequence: TGTGCCAGCAGTGAAACGGGTGCCTATGGCTACACCTTC. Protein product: CASSETGAYGYTF.

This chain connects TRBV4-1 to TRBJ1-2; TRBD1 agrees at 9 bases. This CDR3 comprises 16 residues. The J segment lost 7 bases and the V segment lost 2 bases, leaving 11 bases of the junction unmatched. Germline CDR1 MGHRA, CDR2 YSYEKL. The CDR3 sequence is CASSQPDRGGLGGYTF. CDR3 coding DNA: TGCGCCAGCAGCCAACCGGACAGGGGCGGGCTAGGTGGCTACACCTTC.

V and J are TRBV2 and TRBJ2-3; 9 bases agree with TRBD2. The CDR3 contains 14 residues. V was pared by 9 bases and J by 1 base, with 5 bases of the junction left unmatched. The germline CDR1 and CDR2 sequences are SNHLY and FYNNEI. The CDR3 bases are TGTGCCAGTGGGACTAGCACGGGCACAGATACGCAGTATTTT. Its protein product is CASGTSTGTDTQYF.

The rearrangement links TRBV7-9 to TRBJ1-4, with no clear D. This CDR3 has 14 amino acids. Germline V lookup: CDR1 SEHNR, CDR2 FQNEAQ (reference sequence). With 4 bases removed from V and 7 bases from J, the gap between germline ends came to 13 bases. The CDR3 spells CASSSQEEIEKLFF. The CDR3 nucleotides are TGTGCCAGCAGCTCCCAGGAGGAGATTGAAAAACTGTTTTTT.

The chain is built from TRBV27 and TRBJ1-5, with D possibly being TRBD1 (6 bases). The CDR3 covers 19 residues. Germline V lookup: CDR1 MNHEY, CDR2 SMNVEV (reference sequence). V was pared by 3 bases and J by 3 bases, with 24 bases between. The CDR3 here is CASSLRRTDSTFVNQPQHF. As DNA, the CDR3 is TGTGCCAGCAGTTTGCGAAGGACAGATTCGACCTTCGTCAATCAGCCCCAGCATTTT.

The CDR3 protein is CASSRQKVDIRIPETQYF. CDR3 bases: TGCGCCAGCAGCCGTCAAAAAGTGGACATTCGAATCCCAGAGACCCAGTACTTC. The chain employs TRBV4-3 and TRBJ2-5; a weak D match, TRBD1 (5 bases). This CDR3 has 18 amino acids. V dropped 4 bases and J dropped 4 bases, with 25 bases sitting between them. Germline CDR1 is LGHNA and CDR2 is YSLEER.

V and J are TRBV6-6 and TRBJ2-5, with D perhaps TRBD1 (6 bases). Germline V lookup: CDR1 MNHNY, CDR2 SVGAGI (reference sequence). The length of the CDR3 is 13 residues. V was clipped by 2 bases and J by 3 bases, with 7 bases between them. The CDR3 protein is CASSYEGEETQYF. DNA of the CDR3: TGTGCCAGCAGTTACGAGGGGGAAGAGACCCAGTACTTC.

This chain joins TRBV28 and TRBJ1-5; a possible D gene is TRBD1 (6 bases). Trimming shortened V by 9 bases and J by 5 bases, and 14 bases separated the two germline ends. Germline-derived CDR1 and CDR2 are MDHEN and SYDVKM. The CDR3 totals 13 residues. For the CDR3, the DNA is TGTGCCAGTAGGGACATCGGACATCAGCCCCAGCATTTT. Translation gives CASRDIGHQPQHF.

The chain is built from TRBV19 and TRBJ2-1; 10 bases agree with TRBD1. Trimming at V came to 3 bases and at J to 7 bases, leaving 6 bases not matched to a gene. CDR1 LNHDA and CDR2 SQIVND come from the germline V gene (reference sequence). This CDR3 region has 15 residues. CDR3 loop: CASSIRTGGLNEQFF. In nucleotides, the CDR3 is TGTGCCAGTAGTATCCGGACAGGGGGATTGAATGAGCAGTTCTTC.

The CDR3: CASSEATSGGFNEQFF. CDR3 nucleotides: TGTGCCAGCAGTGAAGCGACTAGCGGAGGTTTCAATGAGCAGTTCTTC. The V gene is TRBV2, the J gene TRBJ2-1; 9 bases align to TRBD2. The CDR3 has 16 amino acids. Germline loops: CDR1 SNHLY, CDR2 FYNNEI. The V gene end was trimmed by 0 bases and the J gene end by 6 bases; junction bases not matched to a gene: 6.

CDR3 bases: TGTGCCAGCAGTTTATCCCCGAGAGGGGGAAACACCATATATTTT. This gives the protein CASSLSPRGGNTIYF. The chain carries TRBV27 and TRBJ1-3; D unclear. The ends were cut back, 0 bases at V and 4 bases at J, with 10 bases in the middle. CDR3 size: 15 residues. Germline loops: CDR1 MNHEY, CDR2 SMNVEV (reference sequence).

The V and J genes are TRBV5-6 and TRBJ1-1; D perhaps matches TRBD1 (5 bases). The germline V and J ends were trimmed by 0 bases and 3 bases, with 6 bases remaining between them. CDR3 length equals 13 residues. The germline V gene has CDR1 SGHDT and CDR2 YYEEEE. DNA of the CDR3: TGTGCCAGCAGCTTGGACAGGCACACTGAAGCTTTCTTT. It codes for CASSLDRHTEAFF.

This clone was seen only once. The CDR3 sequence: CASSPGLAASYNEQFF. CDR3 in DNA: TGCGCCAGCAGCCCGGGACTAGCGGCCTCCTACAATGAGCAGTTCTTC. The genes are TRBV5-1 and TRBJ2-1; 11 bases line up with TRBD2. Germline trimming cut 4 bases from V and 0 bases from J; bases unmatched to any gene: 3. Germline CDR1 SGHRS, CDR2 YFSETQ. This CDR3 spans 16 amino acids.

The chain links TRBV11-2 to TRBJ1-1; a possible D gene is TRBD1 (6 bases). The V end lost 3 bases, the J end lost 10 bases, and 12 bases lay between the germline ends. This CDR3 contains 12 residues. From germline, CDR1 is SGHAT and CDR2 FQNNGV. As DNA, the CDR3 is TGTGCCAGCAGCTTGGGTCGAGGGGGAGCTTTCTTT. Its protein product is CASSLGRGGAFF.

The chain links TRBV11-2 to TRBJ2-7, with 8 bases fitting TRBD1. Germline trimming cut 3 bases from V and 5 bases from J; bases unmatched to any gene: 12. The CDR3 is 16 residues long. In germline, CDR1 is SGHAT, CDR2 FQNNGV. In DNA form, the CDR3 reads TGTGCCAGCAGCTTGTGGACAGGGATGAGGGAGGACGAGCAGTACTTC. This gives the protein CASSLWTGMREDEQYF.

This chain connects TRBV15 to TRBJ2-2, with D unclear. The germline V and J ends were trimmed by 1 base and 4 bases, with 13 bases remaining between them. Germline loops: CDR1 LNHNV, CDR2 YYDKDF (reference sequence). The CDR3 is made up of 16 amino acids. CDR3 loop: CATSRVPARGTGELFF. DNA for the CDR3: TGTGCCACCAGCAGAGTCCCGGCTCGCGGCACCGGGGAGCTGTTTTTT.

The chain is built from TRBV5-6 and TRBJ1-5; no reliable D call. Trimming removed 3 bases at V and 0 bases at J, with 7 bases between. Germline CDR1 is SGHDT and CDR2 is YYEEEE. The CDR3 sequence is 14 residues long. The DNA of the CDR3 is TGTGCCAGCAGCTCGTCGTATAGCAATCAGCCCCAGCATTTT. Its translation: CASSSSYSNQPQHF.

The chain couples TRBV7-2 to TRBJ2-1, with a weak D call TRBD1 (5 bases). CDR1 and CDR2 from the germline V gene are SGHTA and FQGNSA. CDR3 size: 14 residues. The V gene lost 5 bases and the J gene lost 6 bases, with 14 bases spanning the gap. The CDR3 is CASSPTSRGNEQFF. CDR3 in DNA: TGTGCCAGCAGCCCTACCAGTAGGGGCAATGAGCAGTTCTTC. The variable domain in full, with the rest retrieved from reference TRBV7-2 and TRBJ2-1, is GAGVSQSPSNKVTEKGKDVELRCDPISGHTALYWYRQSLGQGLEFLIYFQGNSAPDKSGLPSDRFSAERTGGSVSTLTIQRTQQEDSAVYLCASSPTSRGNEQFFGPGTRLTVL.

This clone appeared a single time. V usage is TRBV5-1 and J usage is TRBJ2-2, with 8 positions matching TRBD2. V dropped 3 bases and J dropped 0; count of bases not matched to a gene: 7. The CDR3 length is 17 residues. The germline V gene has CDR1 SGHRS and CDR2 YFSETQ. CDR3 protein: CASSSGSLAANTGELFF. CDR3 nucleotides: TGCGCCAGCAGCTCCGGGTCACTAGCGGCGAACACCGGGGAGCTGTTTTTT.

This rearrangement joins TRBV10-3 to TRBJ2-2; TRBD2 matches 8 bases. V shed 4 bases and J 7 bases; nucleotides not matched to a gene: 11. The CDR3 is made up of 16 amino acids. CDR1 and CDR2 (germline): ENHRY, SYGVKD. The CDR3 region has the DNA TGTGCCATCAGTGGCACTAACGGGGGGGCAGGCGGGGAGCTGTTTTTT. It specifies CAISGTNGGAGGELFF.

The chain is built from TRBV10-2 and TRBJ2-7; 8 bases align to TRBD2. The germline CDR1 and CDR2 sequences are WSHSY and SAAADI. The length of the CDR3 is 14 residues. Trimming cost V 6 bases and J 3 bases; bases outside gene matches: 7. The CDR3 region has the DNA TGCGCCAGCAGGTCGGGAGGGGACATCTACGAGCAGTACTTC. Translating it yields CASRSGGDIYEQYF.

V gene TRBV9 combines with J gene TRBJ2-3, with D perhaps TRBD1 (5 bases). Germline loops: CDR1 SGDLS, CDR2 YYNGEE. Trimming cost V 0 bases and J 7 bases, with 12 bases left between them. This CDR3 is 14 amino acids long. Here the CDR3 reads CASSVEQASHTQYF. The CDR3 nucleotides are TGTGCCAGCAGCGTAGAACAGGCTTCCCATACGCAGTATTTT.

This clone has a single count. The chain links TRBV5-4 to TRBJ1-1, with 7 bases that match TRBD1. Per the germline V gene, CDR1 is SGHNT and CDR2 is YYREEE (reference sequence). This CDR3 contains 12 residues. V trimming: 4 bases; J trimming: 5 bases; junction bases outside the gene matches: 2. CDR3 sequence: CASSRRGTEAFF. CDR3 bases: TGTGCCAGCAGCCGCAGGGGGACTGAAGCTTTCTTT.

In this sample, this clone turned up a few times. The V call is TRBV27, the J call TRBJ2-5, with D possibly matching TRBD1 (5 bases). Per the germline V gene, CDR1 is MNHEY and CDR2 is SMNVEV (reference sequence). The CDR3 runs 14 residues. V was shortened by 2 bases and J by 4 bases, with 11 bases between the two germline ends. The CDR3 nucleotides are TGTGCCAGCAGTTTAGGGGCAGGCAGAGAGACCCAGTACTTC. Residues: CASSLGAGRETQYF.

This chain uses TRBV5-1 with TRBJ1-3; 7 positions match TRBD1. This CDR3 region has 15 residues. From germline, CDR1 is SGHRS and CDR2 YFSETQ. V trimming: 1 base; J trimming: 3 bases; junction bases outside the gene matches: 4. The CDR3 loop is CASSLPTGVGNTIYF. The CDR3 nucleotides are TGCGCCAGCAGCTTGCCTACAGGGGTTGGAAACACCATATATTTT. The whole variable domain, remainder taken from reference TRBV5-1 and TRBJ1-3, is KAGVTQTPRYLIKTRGQQVTLSCSPISGHRSVSWYQQTPGQGLQFLFEYFSETQRNKGNFPGRFSGRQFSNSRSEMNVSTLELGDSALYLCASSLPTGVGNTIYFGEGSWLTVV.